This T cell receptor (beta chain) was found in a study of cytomegalovirus exposure and HLA in healthy donors (dated by TCRdb to about 2017). Study-level background: An earlier analysis of about 530 of the donors reported approximately 260 Gb of sequence data and roughly 120 million unique TCR beta sequences obtained from about 180 million T cells. To predict cytomegalovirus infection status, the study brought together high-throughput TCR immunosequencing, statistical association of individual TCRs with disease status, and machine learning. Roughly 5 DR-DQ haplotypes were handled as single units for association and clustering, since linkage in the cohort was strong. The number of typed donors differed by locus: about 629-640 for A, B, C, DRB1 and DQB1; 500 to 550 for DQA1; 606 for DPA1; and some 430 for DPB1. The study aimed to test whether cataloging public T cell receptors could reveal signatures of past pathogen exposure. Among the 398 genotyped donors, 81% belonged to the genetic ancestry cluster associated with self-reported Caucasian donors. In a later genetic analysis, genome-wide SNP genotypes for about three fifths of the roughly 670 donors were used, and that subset was treated as a discovery cohort. Every repertoire in the discovery cohort had been generated on one and the same sequencing platform. Rather than using new phenotypic data, the later analysis identified candidate immune exposures from TCR beta sequences and from how often those sequences occurred across donors. The T cell repertoires of under 750 subjects were profiled by immunosequencing and related to cytomegalovirus serostatus. An earlier analysis of several hundred of the donors applied high-throughput TCR beta sequencing to assess whether each TCR beta V gene segment acted as functional or pseudogenic. About 280 gigabases of sequencing data and around 85 million unique TCR sequences made up an early release that covered about 640 HLA-typed donors. Alongside the repertoire data, information on donor age, sex, ethnicity and CMV serostatus was compiled. To study patterns of TCR occurrence, a later analysis re-analyzed previously published TCR beta repertoires from several hundred donors and added high-resolution HLA genotyping. Across about 370 genotyped donors of the cohort, an average of about 250,000 unique TCR beta nucleotide sequences per donor were sequenced, and around 20% of those sequences were non-productive. Class I and class II HLA loci were covered by the typing at four-digit resolution. A separate validation cohort of roughly 130 different subjects was used in addition to the roughly 670-subject first cohort.

Points on this clone: Its antigen remains unidentified. Within one base of it there is no much larger clone, and no base qualities were kept.

To prepare the library, the immunoSEQ multiplex PCR assay was applied. For the multiplex PCR, a mixture combining 60 forward primers for TCR Vbeta segments and 13 reverse primers for TCR Jbeta segments was used. The CDR3 region of rearranged TCR beta genes was amplified from genomic DNA by a multiplex PCR assay. Amplified TCR beta libraries were sequenced as 87-base-pair reads on the Illumina HiSeq System. Per the original workflow: A later analysis tallied 75 million to 85 million unique TCR beta chains across the 666 repertoires, and around 12 million of those chains were shared by two or more donors. A nearest-neighbor algorithm error-corrected the raw reads and collapsed the reads into unique sequences, merging closely related sequences to remove PCR and sequencing errors. To assign V, D and J gene segments, CDR3 sequences were aligned to IMGT reference sequences. Each retained sequence needed at least a six-nucleotide match to both a V gene segment and a J gene segment. A rearrangement counted as productive if the CDR3 had no stop codons and remained in frame with V and J, and every other rearrangement counted as non-productive. Following IMGT convention, CDR3 was defined as the stretch from the second conserved V-encoded cysteine up to the conserved J-encoded phenylalanine. In an earlier analysis of around 570 of the donors, sequences lacking an unambiguous match to a single V gene segment were excluded. An earlier analysis of about 590 of the donors classified V segments as functional when productive rearrangements were above 56.7% and as segregating when the standard deviation between donors was above 5%. A statistical classification framework was developed to diagnose cytomegalovirus status using the catalog of TCR beta chain sequences. A later analysis assigned V and J genes by comparing TCR nucleotide sequences with IMGT/GENE-DB human TR gene sequences. A later analysis assigned CDR3 sequences and most-parsimonious VDJ recombination scenarios with the TCRdist pipeline. In a later analysis, each TCR beta chain was defined by its CDR3 amino acid sequence together with its V-gene family, and reads without a unique V-gene family were excluded. In a later analysis, 450 to 600 highly shared, low-generation-probability nucleotide sequences were removed to address suspected cross-contamination and a sequencing artifact. A later analysis calculated a clonal expansion index for each public chain from normalized within-repertoire ranks of inferred template counts. In a later analysis, generation probabilities were computed using a VDJ recombination model fitted to out-of-frame rearrangements, and the results were checked against IGoR. Hypergeometric tests were used in a later analysis to score TCR-TCR, TCR-HLA and TCR-CMV co-occurrence, with a repertoire-size bias correction applied to the TCR pairs. A later analysis estimated false discovery rates by permuting HLA or CMV assignments 20 times. In a later analysis, co-occurring TCRs were grouped using DBSCAN, and TCRdist sequence similarity was added for clustering within HLA-allele-positive subsets. Repertoires with fewer than 30,000 or more than 120,000 public chains, plus five repertoires with anomalous nucleotide sharing, were excluded from co-occurrence clustering. TCRdb limited this immuneACCESS table to in-frame rearrangements with V and J called. A share of clones is missing; checked studies link under half to unresolved V genes, and the rest is unexplained. V, J and clone size are taken as reported in that table, and D and trimming were inferred from the DNA itself. The sample data list approximately 97,000 clones, and approximately 81% of these were observed just once. The ten largest clones represent approximately 4% of the sample.

The cohort consisted of 666 healthy bone marrow donors. Cohort members were all nominally healthy when sampled, although unrecorded immune exposures were likely present. The donor tested CMV seropositive and was one of the 289 seropositive cohort members. Every donor gave a peripheral blood sample, and the peripheral blood mononuclear cells from that sample were used for TCR beta sequencing. Genomic DNA extraction from the blood cell samples was performed with the Qiagen DNeasy Blood Extraction Kit. Results and caveats for the whole study, not just this receptor: Linkage disequilibrium might explain the correlated functional status among segregating V segments, but an unknown experimental factor could not be ruled out. A further reported finding was that TCR beta sequences accurately predicted the HLA-A and HLA-B alleles for most subjects in the first cohort. V-gene and J-gene trimming of TCR beta chains was associated with a missense DCLRE1C variant in a later genetic analysis, and the association was replicated in an independent cohort. Roughly 17 rarely observed V segments, including chromosome 9 orphons, were excluded from the earlier analysis of a few hundred of the donors because counts were too low. Only TCR beta chains were sequenced in this cohort, and the absence of alpha or paired-chain data limited detectable features. While some public TCRs were present in many individuals, most TCR sequences turned up only very rarely across donors. A later analysis found that most CMV-associated TCR beta chains appeared HLA-restricted, with HLA associations seemingly driven largely by CMV exposure. Because HLA typing was missing for some donors at each locus, association tests included only the typed subset. In both the original and validation cohorts, the classifier was reported to diagnose cytomegalovirus status with high specificity and sensitivity. The authors suggested that the approach could potentially be generalized to other disease states and immunological phenotypes. When HLA alleles, especially DR and DQ, strongly co-occurred, attributing TCR associations to individual alleles was difficult. In vitro tests confirmed that a few of the cytomegalovirus-associated TCR beta chains recognize cytomegalovirus antigens. According to a later analysis, parvovirus B19, influenza, CMV and Epstein-Barr virus appeared linked to several top co-occurrence clusters. The sequencing pipeline was judged likely to have produced a cluster of highly shared sequence variants as a technical artifact. In the study, some 160 TCR beta chains were listed as associated with cytomegalovirus. Sequencing depth was assumed to be roughly uniform across donors in the presence/absence analyses, though that assumption may not hold. A later genetic analysis reported fewer N-insertions in productive TCRs among donors in an Asian-associated ancestry cluster than the roughly 700-donor mean. In a later analysis, about 17,000 TCR beta sequences were associated with specific HLA alleles at a false discovery rate of 0.05. A later analysis found that TCR association rates varied across HLA loci, with DRB1 alleles showing the most associated TCRs and HLA-C alleles the fewest. In an earlier analysis of about 540 of the donors, most TCR beta V segments were observed in productive rearrangements about 90% or about 30% of the time, broadly matching IMGT annotations. The only immune exposure information available for the cohort was CMV serostatus. Compared with equally common non-associated chains, HLA-associated TCR beta chains in a later analysis were more clonally expanded and had lower generation probabilities.

Sequencing was done on a sample of PBMCs. This clonotype originated in a woman in her 40s in good health and CMV-seropositive.

The DNA is TGTGCCAGCACAACCCACCAGGGAACTGAAGCTTTCTTT. It translates to CASTTHQGTEAFF. The V and J segments used are TRBV27 and TRBJ1-1, and perhaps TRBD1 as D gene, on 5 matching bases. In the germline V gene (reference sequence), CDR1 corresponds to MNHEY and CDR2 to SMNVEV. Between the V and J ends, shortened by 7 bases and 5 bases respectively, the junction contains 14 bases. Inclusive of the bounding cysteine and phenylalanine, the CDR3 is 13 residues long. The entry retains the CDR3 DNA only, 39 bases that are in frame from base 1.